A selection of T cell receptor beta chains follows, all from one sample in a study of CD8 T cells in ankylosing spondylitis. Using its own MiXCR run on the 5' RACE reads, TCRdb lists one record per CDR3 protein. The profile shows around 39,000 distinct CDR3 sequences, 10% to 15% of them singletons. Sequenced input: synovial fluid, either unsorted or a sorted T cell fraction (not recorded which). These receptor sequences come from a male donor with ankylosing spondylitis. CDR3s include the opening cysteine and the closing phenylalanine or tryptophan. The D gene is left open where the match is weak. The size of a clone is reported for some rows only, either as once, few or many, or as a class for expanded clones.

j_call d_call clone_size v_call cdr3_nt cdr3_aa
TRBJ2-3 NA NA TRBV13 TGTGCCAGCAGCTCTTTCTCTAGCACAGATACGCAGTATTTT CASSSFSSTDTQYF
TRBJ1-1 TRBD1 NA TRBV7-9 TGTGCCAGCAGCTTTACCCAGGGGGGAACTGAAGCTTTCTTT CASSFTQGGTEAFF
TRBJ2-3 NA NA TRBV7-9 TGTGCCAGCAGCGCTGAACTAGCCAGGGATACGCAGTATTTT CASSAELARDTQYF
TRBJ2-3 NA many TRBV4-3 TGCGCCAGCAGCCAGGAGGGGGGACCCACAGATACGCAGTATTTT CASSQEGGPTDTQYF
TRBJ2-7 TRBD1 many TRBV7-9 TGTGCCAGCAGCGAGACAGGGGTCTCCTACGAGCAGTACTTC CASSETGVSYEQYF
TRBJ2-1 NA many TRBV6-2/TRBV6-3 TGTGCCAGCAGCAAAGACAGGCCCTCCTACAATGAGCAGTTCTTC CASSKDRPSYNEQFF
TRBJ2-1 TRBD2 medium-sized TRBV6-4 TGTGCCAGCAGTGACAGCGGGGCTTTCAATGAGCAGTTCTTC CASSDSGAFNEQFF
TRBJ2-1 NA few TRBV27 TGTGCCAGCAGGCCTGGGAATATAGCCTACAATGAGCAGTTCTTC CASRPGNIAYNEQFF
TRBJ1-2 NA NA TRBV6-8 TGTGCCAGCAGCCCGGTTACTGGCTACACCTTC CASSPVTGYTF
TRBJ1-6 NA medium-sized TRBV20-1 TGCAGTGCTGTAGCGAGCGAGAGTTCACCCCTCCACTTT CSAVASESSPLHF
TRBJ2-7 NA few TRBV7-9 TGTGCCAGCAGCTCAAGCAGCAGGGGGGGCTACGAGCAGTACTTC CASSSSSRGGYEQYF
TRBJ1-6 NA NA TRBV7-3 TGTGCCAGCAGCCCCCTCGGAGGGTGGTATTCACCCCTCCACTTT CASSPLGGWYSPLHF
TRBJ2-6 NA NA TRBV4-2 TGTGCCAGCAGCCAAGCTAACACCGGGACGGGGGATTGGGGGGCCAACGTCCTGACTTTC CASSQANTGTGDWGANVLTF
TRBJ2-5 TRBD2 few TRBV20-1 TGCAGTGCCCGTGGACTAGCGGGAGCTCGGGAGACCCAGTACTTC CSARGLAGARETQYF
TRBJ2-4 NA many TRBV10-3 TGTGCCATCAGTGAGTCGACATCCACAGACCTAGCCAAAAACATTCAGTACTTC CAISESTSTDLAKNIQYF
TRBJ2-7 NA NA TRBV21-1 TGTGCCAGCAGCAGAAGTAGGGTCCTCTACGAGCAGTACTTC CASSRSRVLYEQYF
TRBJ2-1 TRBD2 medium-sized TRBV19 TGTGCCACGAAAGCGGGGGGGCACTACAATGAGCAGTTCTTC CATKAGGHYNEQFF
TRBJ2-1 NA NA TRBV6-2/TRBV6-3 TGTGCCAGCAGTTGGTCCCCAGTCTCCTACAATGAGCAGTTCTTC CASSWSPVSYNEQFF
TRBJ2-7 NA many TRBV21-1 TGTGCCAGCAGCGAGGCTTCAGGGGGGCGAAACTACGAGCAGTACTTC CASSEASGGRNYEQYF
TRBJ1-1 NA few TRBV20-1 TGCAGTGCCAAAACAGGGAGGCACACTGAAGCTTTCTTT CSAKTGRHTEAFF
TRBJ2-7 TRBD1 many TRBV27 TGTGCCAGCAGTCTCACCCTCCGGGACAGCTCCTACGAGCAGTACTTC CASSLTLRDSSYEQYF
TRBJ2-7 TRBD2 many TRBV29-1 TGCAGCGCCGCGGAAGGGAGGGCCTCCTCCGAGCAGTACTTC CSAAEGRASSEQYF
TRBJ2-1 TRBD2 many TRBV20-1 TGCAGTGCTAGAGGAATAGCGGGAGTTCGCTCCTACAATGAGCAGTTCTTC CSARGIAGVRSYNEQFF
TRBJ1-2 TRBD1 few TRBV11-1 TGTGCCAGCAGCCTAACCCCTGTGGGACAGGGCACTAACTATGGCTACACCTTC CASSLTPVGQGTNYGYTF
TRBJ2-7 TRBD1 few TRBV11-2 TGTGCCAGCAGAGTCGACAGGGGGGGTTACGAGCAGTACTTC CASRVDRGGYEQYF
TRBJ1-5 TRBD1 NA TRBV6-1 TGTGCCAGCAGGGACAGGGGAAGCAATCAGCCCCAGCATTTT CASRDRGSNQPQHF
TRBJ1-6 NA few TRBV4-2 TGTGCCAGCAGCCAAGATAGGGCCGAGAGGACACCCCTCCACTTT CASSQDRAERTPLHF
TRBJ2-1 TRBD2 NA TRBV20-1 TGCAGTGCTAGAGATTTGGGACTAGCGGGAGTTTACTACAATGAGCAGTTCTTC CSARDLGLAGVYYNEQFF
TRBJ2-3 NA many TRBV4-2 TGTGCCAGCAGCCAAGAGAGGATCGGAGATACGCAGTATTTT CASSQERIGDTQYF
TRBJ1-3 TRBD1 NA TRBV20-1 TGCAGTGCTAGAGATCAAGGGCAGGGGGACGGTGGAAACACCATATATTTT CSARDQGQGDGGNTIYF
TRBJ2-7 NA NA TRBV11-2 TGTGCCAGCAGCCTCGGAGGGCGGAGCTCCTACGAGCAGTACTTC CASSLGGRSSYEQYF
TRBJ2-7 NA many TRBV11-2 TGTGCCAGCAGCTTACGGAGACAGGTTAACTACGAGCAGTACTTC CASSLRRQVNYEQYF
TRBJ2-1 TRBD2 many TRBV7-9 TGTGCCAGCAGCCAGACTAGCGGGGGGGCTAATGAGCAGTTCTTC CASSQTSGGANEQFF